This TCR beta chain was sequenced in a study of blood T cell repertoires in COVID-19. Overall study: T cells, B-cell-depleted T cells, or PBMCs supplied cDNA or gDNA.

This table comes from immunoSEQ multiplex PCR, and its TCRdb copy is limited to in-frame clones, with some not included. The sample holds about 170,000 clones; approximately 87% are singletons and the top ten take around 9.9%. It was during active infection that Seattle patients were enrolled and then longitudinally followed. V lost 1 base and J 3 bases, leaving 12 bases between the germline ends. The CDR3 runs 16 residues. Germline V CDR1 and CDR2: LGHNA, YSLEER. Sequenced input: peripheral blood. The chain joins TRBV4-3 to TRBJ1-4; D gene uncertain. This clonotype was sampled from a woman aged 55-69 years with COVID-19, enrolled during active disease. CDR3 DNA: TGCGCCAGCAGCCAAGCGATGAGGGCCGCTAATGAAAAACTGTTTTTT. Amino acid sequence: CASSQAMRAANEKLFF.